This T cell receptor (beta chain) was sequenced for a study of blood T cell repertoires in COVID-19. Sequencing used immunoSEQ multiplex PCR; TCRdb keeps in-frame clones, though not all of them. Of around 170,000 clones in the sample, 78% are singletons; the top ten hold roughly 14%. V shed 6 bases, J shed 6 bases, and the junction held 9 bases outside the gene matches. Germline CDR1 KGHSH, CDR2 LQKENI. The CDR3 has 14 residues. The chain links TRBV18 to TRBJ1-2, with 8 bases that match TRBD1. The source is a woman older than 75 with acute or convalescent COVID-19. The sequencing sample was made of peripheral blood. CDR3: CASSSPGTGNGYTF. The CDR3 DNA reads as TGTGCCAGCTCTTCTCCGGGGACAGGAAATGGCTACACCTTC.